Included here is one TCR beta chain sequence, with context. CDR1 LNHDA and CDR2 SQIVND come from the germline V gene (reference sequence). This CDR3 spans 15 amino acids. The ends lost 5 bases at V and 3 bases at J; junction bases unmatched: 6. The method was immunoSEQ multiplex PCR; TCRdb's version includes in-frame clones alone and lacks a portion of them. The table lists about 170,000 clones, about 85% of them singletons, with about 1.2% in the top ten. This sample is part of a study of blood T cell repertoires in COVID-19. Sequencing was done on a sample of peripheral blood. The source is a man aged 60 to 69 who had recovered from COVID-19. The chain recombines TRBV19 with TRBJ1-4; 7 nucleotides align to TRBD1. As DNA, the CDR3 is TGTGCCAGTAGTGGCGGGACAGCTTCTAATGAAAAACTGTTTTTT. Translation: CASSGGTASNEKLFF.